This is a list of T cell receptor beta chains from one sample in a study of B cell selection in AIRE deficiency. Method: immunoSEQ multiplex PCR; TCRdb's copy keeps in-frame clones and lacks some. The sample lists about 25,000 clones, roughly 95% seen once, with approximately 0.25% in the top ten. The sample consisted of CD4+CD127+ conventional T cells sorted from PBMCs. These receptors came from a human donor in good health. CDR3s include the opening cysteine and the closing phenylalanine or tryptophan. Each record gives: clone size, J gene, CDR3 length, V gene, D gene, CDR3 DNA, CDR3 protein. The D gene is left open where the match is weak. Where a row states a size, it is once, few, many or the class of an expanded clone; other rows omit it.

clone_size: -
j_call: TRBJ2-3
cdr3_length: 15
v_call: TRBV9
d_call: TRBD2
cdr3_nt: TGTGCCAGCAGCCAACTAGCGGGAGTAGGAGATACGCAGTATTTT
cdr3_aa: CASSQLAGVGDTQYF

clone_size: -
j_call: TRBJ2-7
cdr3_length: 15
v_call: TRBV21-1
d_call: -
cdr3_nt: TGTGCCAGCAGCCCGGGCTGGCAGGGTAACTACGAGCAGTACTTC
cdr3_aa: CASSPGWQGNYEQYF

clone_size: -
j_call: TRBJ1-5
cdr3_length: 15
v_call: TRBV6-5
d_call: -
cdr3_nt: TGTGCCAGCATGAAAGGACGGAATAGCAATCAGCCCCAGCATTTT
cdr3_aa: CASMKGRNSNQPQHF

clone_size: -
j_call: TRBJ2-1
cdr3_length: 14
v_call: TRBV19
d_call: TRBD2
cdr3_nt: TGTGCCAGTAGTAGCGGGAGGGCCGTCAATGAGCAGTTCTTC
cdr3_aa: CASSSGRAVNEQFF

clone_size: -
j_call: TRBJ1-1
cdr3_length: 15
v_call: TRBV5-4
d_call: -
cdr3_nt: TGTGCCAGCAGCGTGACAGGATCAGGGAACACTGAAGCTTTCTTT
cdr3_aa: CASSVTGSGNTEAFF

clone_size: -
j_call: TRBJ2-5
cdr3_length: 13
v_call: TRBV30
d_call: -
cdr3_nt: TGTGCCTGGAGTATCGGACAGCGGGAGACCCAGTACTTC
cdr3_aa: CAWSIGQRETQYF

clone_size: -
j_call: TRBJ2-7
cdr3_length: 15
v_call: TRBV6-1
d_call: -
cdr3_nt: TGTGCCAGCAGACCCGACTGGTCATCCTCCTACGAGCAGTACTTC
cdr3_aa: CASRPDWSSSYEQYF

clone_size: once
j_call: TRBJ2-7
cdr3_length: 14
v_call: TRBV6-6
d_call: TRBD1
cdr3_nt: TGTGCCAGCAGCCCCGGACAGGGGAGCAACGAACAGTACTTC
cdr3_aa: CASSPGQGSNEQYF

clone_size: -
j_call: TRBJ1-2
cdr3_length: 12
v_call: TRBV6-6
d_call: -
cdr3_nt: TGTGCCAGTGAGGGATCTAACTATGGCTACACCTTC
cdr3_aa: CASEGSNYGYTF

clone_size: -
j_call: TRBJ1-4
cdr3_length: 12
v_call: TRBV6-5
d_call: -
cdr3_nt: TGTGCCAGCAGCCAGGGAGGGGAAAAACTGTTTTTT
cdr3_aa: CASSQGGEKLFF

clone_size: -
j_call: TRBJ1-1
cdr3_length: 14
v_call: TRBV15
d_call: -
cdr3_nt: TGTGCCACCAGCAGAGATTTAGGAGGCACTGAAGCTTTCTTT
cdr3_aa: CATSRDLGGTEAFF

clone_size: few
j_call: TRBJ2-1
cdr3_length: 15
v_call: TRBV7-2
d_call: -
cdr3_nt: TGTGCCAGCAGCTTAGCCGGCGGGACTTACAATGAGCAGTTCTTC
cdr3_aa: CASSLAGGTYNEQFF

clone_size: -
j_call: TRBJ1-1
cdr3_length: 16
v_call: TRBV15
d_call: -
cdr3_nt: TGTGCCACCAGCAGATGGGGAGGGGCTGGCAACACTGAAGCTTTCTTT
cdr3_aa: CATSRWGGAGNTEAFF

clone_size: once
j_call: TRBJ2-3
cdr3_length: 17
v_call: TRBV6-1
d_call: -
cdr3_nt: TGTGCCAGCAGTGCCTACCGGGGACCGGGGATGCAAGATACGCAGTATTTT
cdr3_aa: CASSAYRGPGMQDTQYF

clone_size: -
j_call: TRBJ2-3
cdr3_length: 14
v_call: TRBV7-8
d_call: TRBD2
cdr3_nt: TGTGCCAGCAGCTTGGGGCTAGCGGCAGATACGCAGTATTTT
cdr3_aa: CASSLGLAADTQYF

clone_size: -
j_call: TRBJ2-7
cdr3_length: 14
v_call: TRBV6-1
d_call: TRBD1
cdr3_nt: TGTGCCAGCAGCACCGGACAGGGAACCTACGAGCAGTACTTC
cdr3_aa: CASSTGQGTYEQYF

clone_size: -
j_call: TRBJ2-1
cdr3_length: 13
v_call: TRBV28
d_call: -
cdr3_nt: TGTGCCAGCAGTTCCACATTTCAGCATCTGCCGTTCTTC
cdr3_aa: CASSSTFQHLPFF

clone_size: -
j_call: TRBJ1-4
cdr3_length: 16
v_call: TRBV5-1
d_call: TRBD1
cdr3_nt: TGCGCCAGCAGCTGGGGGGACAGGATAACTAATGAAAAACTGTTTTTT
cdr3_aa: CASSWGDRITNEKLFF

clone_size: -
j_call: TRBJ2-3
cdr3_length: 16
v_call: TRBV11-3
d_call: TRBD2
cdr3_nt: TGTGCCAGCAGCTTAACTAGCGGGGGGGCCCGCGATACGCAGTATTTT
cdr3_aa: CASSLTSGGARDTQYF

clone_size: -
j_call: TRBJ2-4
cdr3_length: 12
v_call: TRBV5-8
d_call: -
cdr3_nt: TGTGCCAGCAGCCTTAAACAGGGTTTTTGGTACTTC
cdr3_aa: CASSLKQGFWYF

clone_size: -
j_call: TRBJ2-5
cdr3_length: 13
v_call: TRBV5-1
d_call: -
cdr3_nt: TGCGCCAGCAGCGGGACCTCACAAGAGACCCAGTACTTC
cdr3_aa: CASSGTSQETQYF

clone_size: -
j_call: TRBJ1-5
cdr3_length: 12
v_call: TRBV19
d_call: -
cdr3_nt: TGTGCCGGCGGGGGATGGGATCAGCCCCAGCATTTT
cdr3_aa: CAGGGWDQPQHF

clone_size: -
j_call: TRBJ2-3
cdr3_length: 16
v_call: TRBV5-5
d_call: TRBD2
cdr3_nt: TGTGCCAGCAGTTACGATGGCGGGAGGTGGACAGATACGCAGTATTTT
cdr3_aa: CASSYDGGRWTDTQYF

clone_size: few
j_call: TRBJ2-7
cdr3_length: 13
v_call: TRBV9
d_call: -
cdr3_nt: TGTGCCAGCAGCGTAGACCTCTTCTACGAGCAGTACTTC
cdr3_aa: CASSVDLFYEQYF

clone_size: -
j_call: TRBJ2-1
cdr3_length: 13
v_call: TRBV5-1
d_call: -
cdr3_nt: TGCGCCAGCAGCTTGGATCCGAGCAATGAGCAGTTCTTC
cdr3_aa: CASSLDPSNEQFF

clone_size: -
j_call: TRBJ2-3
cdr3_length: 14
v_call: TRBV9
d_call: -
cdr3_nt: TGTGCCAGCAGCGTAGCAGGGAGGTCAGATACGCAGTATTTT
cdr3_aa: CASSVAGRSDTQYF

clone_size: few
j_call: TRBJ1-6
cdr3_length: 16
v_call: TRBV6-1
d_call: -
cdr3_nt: TGTGCCAGCAGTGAAGCGCGGGGCCTCCGGAATTCACCCCTCCACTTT
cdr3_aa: CASSEARGLRNSPLHF

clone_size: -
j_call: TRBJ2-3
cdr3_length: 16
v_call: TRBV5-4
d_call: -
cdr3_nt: TGTGCCAGCAGCCGATCGTTGAGTAGTAGCACAGATACGCAGTATTTT
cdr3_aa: CASSRSLSSSTDTQYF

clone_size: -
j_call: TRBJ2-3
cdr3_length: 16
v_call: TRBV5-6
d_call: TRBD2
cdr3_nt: TGTGCCAGCAGCTTTATAGCGGGGTTTAGCACAGATACGCAGTATTTT
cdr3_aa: CASSFIAGFSTDTQYF

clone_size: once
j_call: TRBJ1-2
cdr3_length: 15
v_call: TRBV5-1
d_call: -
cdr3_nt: TGCGCCAGCAGCCCAGTCCCGGGACCGGAGCGTGGCTACACCTTC
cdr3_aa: CASSPVPGPERGYTF

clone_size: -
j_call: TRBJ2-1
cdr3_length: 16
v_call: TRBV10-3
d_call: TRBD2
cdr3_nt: TGTGCCATCAGTGAGCCCCTAGCGGGGGCGGTTGGTGAGCAGTTCTTC
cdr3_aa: CAISEPLAGAVGEQFF

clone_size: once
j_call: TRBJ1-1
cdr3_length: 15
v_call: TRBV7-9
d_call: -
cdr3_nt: TGTGCCAGCAGCTTTCCCAGGGCGGGGAACACTGAAGCTTTCTTT
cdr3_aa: CASSFPRAGNTEAFF

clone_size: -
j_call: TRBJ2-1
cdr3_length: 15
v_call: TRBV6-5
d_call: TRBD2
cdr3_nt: TGTGCCAGCAGTTACTCGGCGGGAGAGGCCAATGAGCAGTTCTTC
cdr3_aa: CASSYSAGEANEQFF

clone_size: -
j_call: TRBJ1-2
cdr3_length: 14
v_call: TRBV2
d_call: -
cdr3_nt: TGTGCCAGCAGGTTTTCCGCAGGGGAGTATGGCTACACCTTC
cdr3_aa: CASRFSAGEYGYTF

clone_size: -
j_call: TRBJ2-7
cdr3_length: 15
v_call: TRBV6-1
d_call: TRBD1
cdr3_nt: TGTGCCAGCAGTGAAGAGATGGACAGGGCTTACGAGCAGTACTTC
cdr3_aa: CASSEEMDRAYEQYF

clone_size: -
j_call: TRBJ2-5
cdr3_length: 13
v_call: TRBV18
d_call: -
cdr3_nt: TGTGCCAGCTCACCGCAGGGCGGGGAGACCCAGTACTTC
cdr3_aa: CASSPQGGETQYF

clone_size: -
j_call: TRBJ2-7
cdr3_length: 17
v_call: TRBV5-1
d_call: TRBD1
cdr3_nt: TGCGCCAGCAGCTATTATTCTCCGGGACAGGGACCCTACGAGCAGTACTTC
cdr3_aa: CASSYYSPGQGPYEQYF

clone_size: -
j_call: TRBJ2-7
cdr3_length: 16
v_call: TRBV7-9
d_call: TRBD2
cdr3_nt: TGTGCCAGCAGCTTAGGGGCCACAGCGGGGGCCTACGAGCAGTACTTC
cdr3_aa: CASSLGATAGAYEQYF

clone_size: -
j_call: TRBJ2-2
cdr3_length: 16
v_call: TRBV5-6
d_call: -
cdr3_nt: TGTGCCAGCAGCTTGGTGTACGCGGTAGTTACCGGGGAGCTGTTTTTT
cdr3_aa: CASSLVYAVVTGELFF

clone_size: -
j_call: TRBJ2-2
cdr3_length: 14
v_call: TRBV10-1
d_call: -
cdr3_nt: TGCGCCAGCAGTGAAAACCCCCACACCGGGGAGCTGTTTTTT
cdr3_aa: CASSENPHTGELFF

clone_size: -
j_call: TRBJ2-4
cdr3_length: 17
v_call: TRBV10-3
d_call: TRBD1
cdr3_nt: TGTGCCATCAGTGAGTCCTCCCCGACAGGGGTCAAAAACATTCAGTACTTC
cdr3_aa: CAISESSPTGVKNIQYF

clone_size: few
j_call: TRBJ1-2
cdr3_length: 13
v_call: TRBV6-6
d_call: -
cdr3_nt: TGTGCCAGCACCAGGGAGGCCCTCTATGGCTACACCTTC
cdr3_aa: CASTREALYGYTF

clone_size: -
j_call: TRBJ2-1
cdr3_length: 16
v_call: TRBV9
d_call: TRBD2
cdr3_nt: TGTGCCAGCAGCGGAACTAGCGGGGGGGCTTACAATGAGCAGTTCTTC
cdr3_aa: CASSGTSGGAYNEQFF

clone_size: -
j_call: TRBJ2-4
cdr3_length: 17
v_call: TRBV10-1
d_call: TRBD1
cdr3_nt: TGCGCCAGCAGTGAGTCGGGCCAGGGGGCCTTCGAAAACATTCAGTACTTC
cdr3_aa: CASSESGQGAFENIQYF